The rows below give T cell receptor beta chains drawn from one sample of a study of cytomegalovirus exposure and HLA in healthy donors. Here immunoSEQ multiplex PCR was the method, and the copy in TCRdb shows in-frame clones only, minus some. The table includes fewer than 200,000 clones, less than 85% detected once. What was sequenced was PBMCs. All receptors come from a man in his forties in good health and CMV-seronegative. The CDR3 runs from the conserved cysteine through the conserved F or W. D genes are given only for firm matches. Clone size is not always given. Where it is, it says once, few, many or a class for expanded clones.

clone_size: NA; j_call: TRBJ2-7; v_call: TRBV7-6; d_call: NA; cdr3_aa: CASSLGTGSYEQYF; cdr3_nt: TGTGCCAGCAGCTTAGGAACAGGGAGCTACGAGCAGTACTTC
clone_size: NA; j_call: TRBJ1-5; v_call: TRBV5-8; d_call: TRBD1; cdr3_aa: CASRPTDRGNQPQHF; cdr3_nt: TGTGCCAGCAGACCCACGGACAGGGGAAATCAGCCCCAGCATTTT
clone_size: once; j_call: TRBJ2-7; v_call: TRBV5-6; d_call: TRBD2; cdr3_aa: CASSLNLAGGTYEQYF; cdr3_nt: TGTGCCAGCAGCTTGAATCTAGCGGGGGGCACCTACGAGCAGTACTTC
clone_size: NA; j_call: TRBJ2-7; v_call: TRBV4-3; d_call: NA; cdr3_aa: CASSQGLGEVSYEQYF; cdr3_nt: TGCGCCAGCAGCCAAGGGTTAGGGGAGGTATCCTACGAGCAGTACTTC
clone_size: NA; j_call: TRBJ2-3; v_call: TRBV6-1; d_call: NA; cdr3_aa: CASRPYSSTDTQYF; cdr3_nt: TGTGCCAGCAGGCCTTACAGTAGCACAGATACGCAGTATTTT
clone_size: NA; j_call: TRBJ2-7; v_call: TRBV2; d_call: NA; cdr3_aa: CASSLDSYEQYF; cdr3_nt: TGTGCCAGCAGTCTGGACAGTTACGAGCAGTACTTC
clone_size: NA; j_call: TRBJ1-2; v_call: TRBV30; d_call: TRBD1; cdr3_aa: CAWSETGTGDFYGYTF; cdr3_nt: TGTGCCTGGAGTGAAACCGGGACAGGGGACTTCTATGGCTACACCTTC
clone_size: NA; j_call: TRBJ1-2; v_call: TRBV15; d_call: NA; cdr3_aa: CATSDGGEDGYTF; cdr3_nt: TGTGCCACCAGCGACGGGGGGGAGGATGGCTACACCTTC
clone_size: NA; j_call: TRBJ1-5; v_call: TRBV30; d_call: NA; cdr3_aa: CAWSVRSIDNSNQPQHF; cdr3_nt: TGTGCCTGGAGTGTACGAAGTATAGATAATAGCAATCAGCCCCAGCATTTT
clone_size: NA; j_call: TRBJ2-2; v_call: TRBV4-1; d_call: TRBD1; cdr3_aa: CASSQGDRAAGELFF; cdr3_nt: TGCGCCAGCAGCCAAGGGGACAGGGCTGCCGGGGAGCTGTTTTTT